This T cell receptor (beta chain) was captured in a study of OX40 agonist ivuxolimab in advanced cancers. As for the study in general: Patients achieving partial responses numbered three: one hepatocellular carcinoma case and two cutaneous melanoma cases.

Here immunoSEQ multiplex PCR was the method, and the copy in TCRdb shows in-frame clones only, minus some. The data contain 50,000 to 65,000 clones, approximately 80% of them singletons. Between the trimmed V and J ends, which lost 8 bases and 5 bases, there was a span of 13 bases. The CDR3 has 14 residues. From germline, CDR1 is WSHSY and CDR2 SAAADI. This chain uses TRBV10-2 with TRBJ1-6; no clear D gene. This receptor was taken from an adult with an advanced solid tumor such as melanoma, head and neck, liver or kidney cancer. The sequencing here drew on CD4+ or CD8+ T cells sorted from blood, taken in a trial of the OX40 agonist ivuxolimab. This chain's CDR3 is CASSSGNHNSPLHF. The CDR3 bases are TGCGCCAGCTCCTCCGGTAACCATAATTCACCCCTCCACTTT.